This T cell receptor beta chain was captured in a study of T-cell memory formation after mild COVID-19. For the study at large: Largely donor-specific TCR clusters were found.

Points from the study as a whole: Clones that shrank (day 15 to 85) were balanced CD4/CD8, whereas later expanders leaned CD4+.

The germline gives CDR1 MGHRA, CDR2 YSYEKL. This CDR3 region has 17 residues. V lost 0 bases to trimming and J lost 2 bases, with 14 bases between them. About this clonotype itself: No antigen is known for it.

TCRdb re-derived calls from the 5' RACE reads in MiXCR, one entry per CDR3 protein. The sample lists about 400,000 distinct CDR3 sequences; about 16% were seen once. This chain connects TRBV4-1 to TRBJ1-3; a possible D gene is TRBD1 (5 bases). The clonotype comes from a man aged 18 to 29 who had mild COVID-19 (a few samples of this study predate the infection). Cell type and time point are not known. The sample consisted of PBMCs or a T cell subset sorted from them (not recorded which). DNA of the CDR3: TGCGCCAGCAGCCAAGATTGGCCAGGGCAGGCTGGAAACACCATATATTTT. Residues: CASSQDWPGQAGNTIYF.